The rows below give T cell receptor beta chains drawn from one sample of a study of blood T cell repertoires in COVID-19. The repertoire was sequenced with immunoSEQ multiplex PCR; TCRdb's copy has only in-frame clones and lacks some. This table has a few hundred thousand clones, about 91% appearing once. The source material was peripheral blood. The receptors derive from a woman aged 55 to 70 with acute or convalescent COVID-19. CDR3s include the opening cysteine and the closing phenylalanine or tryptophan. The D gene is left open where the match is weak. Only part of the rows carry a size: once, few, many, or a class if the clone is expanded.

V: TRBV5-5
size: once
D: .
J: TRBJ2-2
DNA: TGTGCCAGCAGCTTGCTAGGGGGGGATTTCACCGGGGAGCTGTTTTTT
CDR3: CASSLLGGDFTGELFF

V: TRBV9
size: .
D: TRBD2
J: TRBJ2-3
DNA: TGTGCCAGCAGCGGACCGACTAGCGGGAGGTTAACAGATACGCAGTATTTT
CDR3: CASSGPTSGRLTDTQYF

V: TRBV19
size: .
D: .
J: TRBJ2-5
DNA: TGTGCCAGTAACCCCGGAGGGATTCGTGAGACCCAGTACTTC
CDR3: CASNPGGIRETQYF

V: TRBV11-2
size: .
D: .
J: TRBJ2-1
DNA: TGTGCCAGCAACCCGCGCAGGGCCTATTCCTACAATGAGCAGTTCTTC
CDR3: CASNPRRAYSYNEQFF

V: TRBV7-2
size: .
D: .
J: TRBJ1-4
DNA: TGTGCCAGCAGCCCGTACGGGATCTCTAATGAAAAACTGTTTTTT
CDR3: CASSPYGISNEKLFF

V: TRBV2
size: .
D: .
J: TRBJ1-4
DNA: TGTGCCAGCAGTGAAGTGCGGGGGGGTAATGAAAAACTGTTTTTT
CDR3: CASSEVRGGNEKLFF

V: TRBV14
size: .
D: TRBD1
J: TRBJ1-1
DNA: TGTGCCAGCAGCTTTCGGACAGGAGGGAACACTGAAGCTTTCTTT
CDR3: CASSFRTGGNTEAFF

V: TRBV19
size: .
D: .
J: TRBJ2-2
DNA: TGTGCCAGTAGTATCACTATAACGAACACCGGGGAGCTGTTTTTT
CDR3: CASSITITNTGELFF

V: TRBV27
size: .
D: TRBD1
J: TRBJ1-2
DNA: TGTGCCAGCACCTCGCTTGGGGACAGGGTCAACTATGGCTACACCTTC
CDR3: CASTSLGDRVNYGYTF

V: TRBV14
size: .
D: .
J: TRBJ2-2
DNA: TGTGCCAGCAGCCAAGATCTAGCCGGGGAGCTGTTTTTT
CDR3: CASSQDLAGELFF

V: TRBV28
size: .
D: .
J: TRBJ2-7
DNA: TGTGCCAGCAGTTTAAGAGGGATCTCCTACGAGCAGTACTTC
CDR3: CASSLRGISYEQYF

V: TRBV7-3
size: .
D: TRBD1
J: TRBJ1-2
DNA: TGTGCCAGCAGCCCTCAAGGGGGACAGCTCTATGGCTACACCTTC
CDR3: CASSPQGGQLYGYTF

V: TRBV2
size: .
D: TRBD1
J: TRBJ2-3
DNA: TGTGCCAGCACCTTACAGGGGGCGACAGATACGCAGTATTTT
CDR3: CASTLQGATDTQYF

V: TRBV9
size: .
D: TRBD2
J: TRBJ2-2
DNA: TGTGCCAGCAGCGTAGAGGGTCGGGAGGAAGGGGAGCTGTTTTTT
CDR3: CASSVEGREEGELFF

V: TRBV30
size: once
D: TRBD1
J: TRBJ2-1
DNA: TGTGCCTGTGACCGGGACAGGGATAGTGAGCAGTTCTTC
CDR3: CACDRDRDSEQFF

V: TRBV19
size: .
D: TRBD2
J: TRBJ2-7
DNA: TGTGCCAGTAGTATAGTCCCTAGCGGGAACCCCTACGAGCAGTACTTC
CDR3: CASSIVPSGNPYEQYF

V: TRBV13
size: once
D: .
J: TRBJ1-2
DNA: TGTGCCAGCAGCTTACAAAACAGGGTTAACTATGGCTACACCTTC
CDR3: CASSLQNRVNYGYTF

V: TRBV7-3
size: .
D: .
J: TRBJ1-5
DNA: TGTGCCAGCAGCTTAACACTAGTTCAGCCCCAGCATTTT
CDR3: CASSLTLVQPQHF

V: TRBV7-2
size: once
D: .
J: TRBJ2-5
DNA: TGTGCCAGCAGCTCGGGCCGGGGAGAGACCCAGTACTTC
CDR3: CASSSGRGETQYF

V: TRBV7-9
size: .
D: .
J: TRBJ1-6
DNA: TGTGCCAGCAGCTTAGGAGGAGCGTATGATCCCCTCCACTTT
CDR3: CASSLGGAYDPLHF

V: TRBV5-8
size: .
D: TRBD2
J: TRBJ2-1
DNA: TGTGCCAGCAGCCCTAGCGGGAGCCGCAATGAGCAGTTCTTC
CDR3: CASSPSGSRNEQFF

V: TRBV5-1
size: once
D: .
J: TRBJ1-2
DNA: TGCGCCACCTCGGGAGGCTATGGCTACACCTTC
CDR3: CATSGGYGYTF

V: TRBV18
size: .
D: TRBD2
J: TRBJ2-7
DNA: TGTGCCAGCTCACCAAAAGGACTAGCGTTTACCTACGAGCAGTACTTC
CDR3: CASSPKGLAFTYEQYF

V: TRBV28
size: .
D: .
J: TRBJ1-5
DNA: TGTGCCAGCAGCCTATATATCATCCAGGGAGGTCAGCCCCAGCATTTT
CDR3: CASSLYIIQGGQPQHF

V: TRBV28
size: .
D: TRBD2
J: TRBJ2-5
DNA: TGTGCCAGCAGCACCGGGACTATCGGGGCGGAGACCCAGTACTTC
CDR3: CASSTGTIGAETQYF

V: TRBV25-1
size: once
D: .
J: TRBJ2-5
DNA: TGTGCCAGCAGTGAATATAGGTCGGGCAGGGGGGCCCAGTACTTC
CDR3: CASSEYRSGRGAQYF

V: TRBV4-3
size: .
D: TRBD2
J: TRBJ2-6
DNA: TGCGCCAGCAGCCAACTAGCGGCCGCCTCTGGGGCCAACGTCCTGACTTTC
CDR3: CASSQLAAASGANVLTF

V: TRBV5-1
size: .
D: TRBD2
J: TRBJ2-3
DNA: TGCGCCAGCAGCTTGGGTAGTAGCGGGGGCGTCGGTAGCACAGATACGCAGTATTTT
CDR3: CASSLGSSGGVGSTDTQYF

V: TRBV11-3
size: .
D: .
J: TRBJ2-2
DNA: TGTGCCAGCAGCGAGGGACAAACCGGGGAGCTGTTTTTT
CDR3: CASSEGQTGELFF